The 18 T cell receptor beta chains in this list originate from one sample, sequenced in a study of post-analysis software for immune sequencing data. Study-level results: TRBV segments more frequent in patients than in controls numbered several and included TRBV5-6, TRBV5-1 and TRBV20-1.

The TCR beta cDNA libraries carried unique molecular identifiers. Via MiXCR, TCRdb re-called the PCR reads, giving one row per CDR3 protein. This repertoire shows roughly 540,000 distinct CDR3 sequences, approximately 31% found once; its top ten account for 6%. Their antigens remain unidentified. The sequencing sample was made of blood. The receptors were sampled from a girl younger than 18 with multiple sclerosis.

The chain joins TRBV20-1 to TRBJ2-1, with a possible D match to TRBD1 (6 bases). The CDR3 extends over 13 amino acids. The germline V and J ends were trimmed by 5 bases and 4 bases, with 12 bases remaining between them. The V gene's germline CDR1 is DFQATT and CDR2 SNEGSKA (reference sequence). The chain's CDR3 is CSAWDTLYNEQFF. For the CDR3, the DNA is TGCAGTGCTTGGGACACCCTTTACAATGAGCAGTTCTTC.

This clonotype showed up just a few times. The chain employs TRBV4-2 and TRBJ1-1; no firm D call. Germline CDR1 and CDR2: LGHNA and YNFKEQ. V lost 0 bases, J lost 4 bases, and 12 bases lay in between. This CDR3 region has 15 residues. CDR3 amino acids: CASSQDPLSSTEAFF. Written as DNA, the CDR3 is TGTGCCAGCAGCCAAGATCCACTTTCCTCCACTGAAGCTTTCTTT.

This clonotype was seen a single time. J is TRBJ1-1 and V is TRBV18; D is perhaps TRBD1 (5 bases). There are 13 residues in the CDR3. V was shortened by 8 bases and J by 5 bases, with 15 bases between the two germline ends. CDR1 and CDR2 from the germline V gene are KGHSH and LQKENI. The CDR3 sequence is CASPGPEGTEAFF. The CDR3 nucleotides are TGTGCCAGCCCCGGGCCGGAGGGGACTGAAGCTTTCTTT.

This clonotype was recorded a few times. The chain links TRBV12-3 or TRBV12-4 to TRBJ2-1; D possibly matches TRBD1 or TRBD2 (5 bases each). Trimming removed 3 bases at V and 6 bases at J, with 15 bases between. The CDR3 length is 15 residues. CDR3 bases: TGTGCCAGCAGTTTTCAGGGAGCGGTGAGCAATGAGCAGTTCTTC. As protein: CASSFQGAVSNEQFF.

The rearrangement links TRBV20-1 to TRBJ2-1, with TRBD2 matching over 14 bases. The CDR3 length is 16 residues. Unmatched junction bases numbered 8, after V lost 6 bases and J lost 4 bases. Germline assignment: CDR1 DFQATT and CDR2 SNEGSKA (reference sequence). In DNA, the CDR3 is TGCAGTGCGAGGACTAGCGGGGGGACGGGTTACAATGAGCAGTTCTTC. It encodes CSARTSGGTGYNEQFF.

This clonotype was observed a few times. This sequence joins TRBV12-3 or TRBV12-4 and TRBJ2-5; the match to TRBD2 covers 9 bases. V lost 5 bases, J lost 7 bases, and 11 bases stayed unmatched. The CDR3 is made up of 15 amino acids. CDR3 loop: CASSPPSSGVVTQYF. The CDR3 DNA sequence: TGTGCCAGCAGTCCCCCCTCTAGCGGGGTCGTGACCCAGTACTTC.

J is TRBJ1-1 and V is TRBV7-2; D may be TRBD1 (6 bases). The germline V gene encodes CDR1 SGHTA and CDR2 FQGNSA. V was pared by 1 base and J by 4 bases, with 19 bases between. This CDR3 contains 17 residues. In DNA, the CDR3 is TGTGCCAGCAGCTTAGTTAGGGGGGCGATGGTTGGCACTGAAGCTTTCTTT. Translation: CASSLVRGAMVGTEAFF. Full variable domain (outside the CDR3, taken from reference TRBV7-2 and TRBJ1-1): GAGVSQSPSNKVTEKGKDVELRCDPISGHTALYWYRQSLGQGLEFLIYFQGNSAPDKSGLPSDRFSAERTGGSVSTLTIQRTQQEDSAVYLCASSLVRGAMVGTEAFFGQGTRLTVV.

This chain connects TRBV20-1 to TRBJ2-5; 10 bases are a match to TRBD2. The CDR3 runs to 16 residues. In germline, CDR1 is DFQATT, CDR2 SNEGSKA (reference sequence). V was pared by 3 bases and J by 2 bases, with 9 bases of the junction left unmatched. The CDR3 DNA reads as TGCAGTGCTAGTCCGATAGCGGGGGGTACTCAAGAGACCCAGTACTTC. This translates into CSASPIAGGTQETQYF.

This clonotype came up a few times. This sequence joins TRBV6-5 and TRBJ2-7; the match to TRBD1 covers 7 bases. This CDR3 region has 14 residues. Germline V CDR1 and CDR2: MNHEY, SVGAGI. V lost 7 bases to trimming and J lost 1 base; unmatched junction nucleotides: 7. CDR3 in DNA: TGTGCCAGCAAGGTACAGGGGCCTTCCTACGAGCAGTACTTC. This translates into CASKVQGPSYEQYF.

The chain joins TRBV6-6 to TRBJ2-1; TRBD2 is a possible D gene (6 bases). V was trimmed by 6 bases and J by 10 bases, leaving 22 bases between them. CDR3 length: 15 amino acids. The germline V gene encodes CDR1 MNHNY and CDR2 SVGAGI (reference sequence). CDR3 sequence: CASRLSIREADEQFF. CDR3 nucleotides: TGTGCCAGCAGACTATCGATCAGGGAGGCGGACGAGCAGTTCTTC.

This clonotype was detected a few times. The chain joins TRBV10-3 to TRBJ2-1; no reliable D call. Looked up from germline, CDR1 is ENHRY and CDR2 is SYGVKD. The CDR3 extends over 12 amino acids. Trimming left V 4 bases short and J 8 bases short, with 9 bases between. The CDR3 reads CAISGTSYEQFF. CDR3 bases: TGTGCCATCAGTGGGACGAGCTATGAGCAGTTCTTC.

This clonotype was picked up a small number of times. The rearrangement joins TRBV20-1 to TRBJ2-3; D uncertain. Germline CDR1 reads DFQATT; CDR2 reads SNEGSKA (reference sequence). The CDR3 spans 8 residues. CDR3 coding DNA: TGCAGCACAGATACGCAGTATTTT. Encoded protein: CSTDTQYF.

This clonotype occurred a few times. The rearrangement joins TRBV6-2 or TRBV6-3 to TRBJ2-1; D not certain. Per the germline V gene, CDR1 is MNHEY and CDR2 is SVGEGT. CDR3 length: 13 amino acids. With 7 bases removed from V and 9 bases from J, the gap between germline ends came to 16 bases. The CDR3 region has the DNA TGTGCCAGCACAAGGAATATGGGTTCTGAGCAGTTCTTC. This gives the protein CASTRNMGSEQFF.

In this sample, this clonotype turned up a few times. This chain links TRBV9 with TRBJ1-2; 7 nucleotides line up with TRBD1. The length of the CDR3 is 15 residues. Unmatched junction bases numbered 6, after V lost 0 bases and J lost 4 bases. CDR1 is SGDLS and CDR2 is YYNGEE in the germline V gene. CDR3 nucleotides: TGTGCCAGCAGCGTAGGGACAGGCGACTTCTATGGCTACACCTTC. Its protein is CASSVGTGDFYGYTF.

The rearrangement uses TRBV29-1 and TRBJ2-3; 13 bases are shared with TRBD2. The CDR3 has 14 residues. Germline V gives CDR1 SQVTM, CDR2 ANQGSEA. The junction had 10 bases not matched to a gene; V was cut back by 6 bases and J by 10 bases. In nucleotides, the CDR3 is TGCAGCGTATTAACTAGCGGGGGGGCTCATGCGCAGTATTTT. It encodes CSVLTSGGAHAQYF.

V gene TRBV6-1 combines with J gene TRBJ1-1, with TRBD1 matching over 8 bases. The J segment lost 0 bases and the V segment lost 5 bases, leaving 11 bases of the junction unmatched. This CDR3 has 17 amino acids. Germline V gene data show CDR1 as MNHNS and CDR2 as SASEGT. The DNA of the CDR3 is TGTGCCAGCAGTACCCACGTGAGACAGGGGATGAACACTGAAGCTTTCTTT. This translates into CASSTHVRQGMNTEAFF.

This chain joins TRBV7-2 and TRBJ2-7; 10 nucleotides align to TRBD1. Trimming took 4 bases from V and 5 from J; bases not matched to a gene: 11. Germline CDR1 is SGHTA and CDR2 is FQGNSA. There are 16 residues in the CDR3. Here the CDR3 reads CASSWRGTGVQDEQYF. The DNA for the CDR3 is TGTGCCAGCAGCTGGAGAGGGACAGGGGTGCAAGACGAGCAGTACTTC.

The chain combines TRBV20-1 with TRBJ1-5; D is unclear. Per germline, CDR1 DFQATT and CDR2 SNEGSKA (reference sequence). The CDR3 length is 14 residues. Deletions cut 6 bases from V and 2 bases from J, with 14 bases between. In nucleotides, the CDR3 is TGCAGTGCCTCTGAGGGATGGGGCAATCAGCCCCAGCATTTT. This translates into CSASEGWGNQPQHF.